The entry that follows covers one T cell receptor (beta chain) sequence. Its matching antigen is unknown. Every CD8+ T cell subset underwent triplicate sorting at 250,000 to 300,000 cells apiece. CD45RO-CCR7+CD27+CD95- marked naive CD8+ T cells. This CDR3 has 16 residues. Germline V CDR1 and CDR2: LGHDT, YNNKEL (reference sequence). TRB cDNA libraries were made by UMI-labeled 5' RACE. Using the 5' RACE reads, TCRdb records one entry per CDR3 protein without DNA. Its table records roughly 93,000 distinct CDR3 sequences. These data come from a study of CXCR3-negative and CXCR3-positive naive CD8 T cells. Study outcomes and limitations: A higher hydrophobicity marked the TRB CDR3s of CXCR3-positive naive cells versus CXCR3-negative naive cells. Much lower diversity was found in memory CD8+ cells, while both naive subsets had comparably high diversity. CD5 surface expression was similar among naive subsets, and TCR strength was estimated by inference from TRB CDR3 properties.

Sequenced input: naive CXCR3+ CD8+ T cells from blood. The subset is: CD45RO-CCR7+CD27+CD95- naive CD8+ T cells expressing CXCR3 (TNR3+). This clonotype was sampled from a human donor in good health. Some clones in this sample may be carry-over from other donors' samples. The genes are TRBV3-1 and TRBJ2-5; TCRdb picks TRBD1, but there is no DNA to check that call. The CDR3: CASSQVAGTDQETQYF.